These T cell receptor beta chains were read from a single sample in a study of blood T cell repertoires in COVID-19. Assay: immunoSEQ multiplex PCR; the TCRdb copy retains only in-frame clones and omits some. Of roughly 120,000 clones in the sample, about 83% were seen once. What was sequenced was peripheral blood. The receptors stem from a woman aged 50 to 60 with acute or convalescent COVID-19. Both conserved end residues are part of each CDR3. Each record gives: V gene, J gene, D gene, CDR3 length, CDR3 protein, CDR3 DNA. A D gene is named only where the DNA matches it firmly.

V: TRBV3-1/TRBV3-2; J: TRBJ2-3; D: NA; length: 12; CDR3: CASSQYSDTQYF; DNA: TGTGCCAGCAGCCAATACTCGGATACGCAGTATTTT
V: TRBV29-1; J: TRBJ1-1; D: NA; length: 12; CDR3: CSVRQMDTEAFF; DNA: TGCAGCGTGAGACAGATGGACACTGAAGCTTTCTTT
V: TRBV14; J: TRBJ1-6; D: NA; length: 15; CDR3: CASSQDLGSNSPLHF; DNA: TGTGCCAGCAGCCAAGATCTGGGCAGTAATTCACCCCTCCACTTT
V: TRBV9; J: TRBJ1-1; D: NA; length: 14; CDR3: CASSPREGSAEAFF; DNA: TGTGCCAGCAGCCCGCGGGAGGGAAGCGCTGAAGCTTTCTTT
V: TRBV20-1; J: TRBJ2-1; D: TRBD2; length: 19; CDR3: CSASPASGGLIPLYNEQFF; DNA: TGCAGTGCTAGTCCGGCTAGCGGGGGCCTCATACCCCTTTACAATGAGCAGTTCTTC
V: TRBV4-1; J: TRBJ2-3; D: NA; length: 14; CDR3: CASSQNVRADTQYF; DNA: TGCGCCAGCAGCCAAAATGTGAGGGCAGATACGCAGTATTTT
V: TRBV29-1; J: TRBJ2-5; D: NA; length: 12; CDR3: CSVATAQETQYF; DNA: TGCAGCGTTGCGACAGCTCAAGAGACCCAGTACTTC
V: TRBV10-2; J: TRBJ2-3; D: NA; length: 14; CDR3: CASKDSGHTDTQYF; DNA: TGCGCCAGCAAGGATAGCGGTCACACAGATACGCAGTATTTT
V: TRBV27; J: TRBJ1-4; D: TRBD1; length: 14; CDR3: CASSPGTGIEKLFF; DNA: TGTGCCAGCAGCCCCGGGACAGGGATTGAAAAACTGTTTTTT
V: TRBV6-6; J: TRBJ1-5; D: NA; length: 13; CDR3: CASSYESNQPQHF; DNA: TGTGCCAGCAGTTACGAGAGCAATCAGCCCCAGCATTTT
V: TRBV10-2; J: TRBJ1-6; D: NA; length: 14; CDR3: CASSGRTYNSPLHF; DNA: TGCGCCAGCAGTGGCAGGACCTATAATTCACCCCTCCACTTT
V: TRBV2; J: TRBJ2-7; D: TRBD2; length: 14; CDR3: CASSGGRGLYEQYF; DNA: TGTGCCAGCAGTGGCGGGAGGGGACTCTACGAGCAGTACTTC
V: TRBV7-2; J: TRBJ2-5; D: TRBD1; length: 17; CDR3: CASSRRTGDWYQETQYF; DNA: TGTGCCAGCAGCCGCCGGACAGGGGATTGGTACCAAGAGACCCAGTACTTC